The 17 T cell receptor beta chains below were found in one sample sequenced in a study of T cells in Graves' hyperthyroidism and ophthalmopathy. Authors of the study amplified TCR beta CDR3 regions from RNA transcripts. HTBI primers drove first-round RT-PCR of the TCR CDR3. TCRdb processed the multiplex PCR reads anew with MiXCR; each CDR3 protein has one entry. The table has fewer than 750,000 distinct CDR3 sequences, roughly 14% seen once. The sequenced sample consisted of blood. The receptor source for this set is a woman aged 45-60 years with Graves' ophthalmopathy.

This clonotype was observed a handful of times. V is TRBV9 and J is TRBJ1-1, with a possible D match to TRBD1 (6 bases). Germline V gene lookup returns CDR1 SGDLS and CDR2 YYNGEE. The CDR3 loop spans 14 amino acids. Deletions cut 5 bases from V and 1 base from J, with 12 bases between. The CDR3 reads CASSRQVSNTEAFF. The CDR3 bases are TGTGCCAGCAGTCGACAGGTTTCGAACACTGAAGCTTTCTTT.

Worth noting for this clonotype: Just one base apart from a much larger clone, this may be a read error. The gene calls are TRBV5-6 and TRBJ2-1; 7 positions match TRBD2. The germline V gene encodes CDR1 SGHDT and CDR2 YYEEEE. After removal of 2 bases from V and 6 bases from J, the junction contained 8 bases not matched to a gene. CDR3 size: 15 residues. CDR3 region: CASSFYRTRLNEQFF. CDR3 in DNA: TGTGCCAGCAGCTTTTACAGGACTAGGCTCAATGAGCAGTTCTTC.

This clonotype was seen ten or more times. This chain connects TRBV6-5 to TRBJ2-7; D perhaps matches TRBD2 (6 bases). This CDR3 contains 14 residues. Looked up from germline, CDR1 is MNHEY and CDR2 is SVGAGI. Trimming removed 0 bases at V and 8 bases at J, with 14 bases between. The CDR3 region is CASSYSGLPHQQYF. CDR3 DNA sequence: TGTGCCAGCAGTTACTCGGGACTCCCCCACCAGCAGTACTTC.

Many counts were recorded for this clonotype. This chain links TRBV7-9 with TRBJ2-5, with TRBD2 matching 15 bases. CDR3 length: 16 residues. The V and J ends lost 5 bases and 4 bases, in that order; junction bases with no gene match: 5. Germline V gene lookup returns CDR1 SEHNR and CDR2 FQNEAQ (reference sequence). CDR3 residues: CASSVGLAGGGETQYF. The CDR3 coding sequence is TGTGCCAGCAGCGTGGGACTAGCGGGAGGTGGAGAGACCCAGTACTTC.

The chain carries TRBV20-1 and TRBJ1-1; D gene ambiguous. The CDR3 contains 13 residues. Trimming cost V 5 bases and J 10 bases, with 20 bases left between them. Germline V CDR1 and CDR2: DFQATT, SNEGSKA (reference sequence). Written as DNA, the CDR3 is TGCAGTGCTGGTCCCAGCGCGGCACGAGTAGCTTTCTTT. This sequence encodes CSAGPSAARVAFF.

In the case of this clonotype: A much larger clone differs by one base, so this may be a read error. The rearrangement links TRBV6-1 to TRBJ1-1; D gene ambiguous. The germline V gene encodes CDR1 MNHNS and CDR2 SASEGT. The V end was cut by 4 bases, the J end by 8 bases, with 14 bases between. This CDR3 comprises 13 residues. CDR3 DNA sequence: TGTGCCAGCAGTGGGGAGCTCGGGATAGAAGCTTTCTTT. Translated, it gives CASSGELGIEAFF.

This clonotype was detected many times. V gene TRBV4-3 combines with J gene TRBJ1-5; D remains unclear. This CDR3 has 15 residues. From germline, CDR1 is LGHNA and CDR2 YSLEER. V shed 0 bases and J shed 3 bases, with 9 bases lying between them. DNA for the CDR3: TGCGCCAGCAGCCAAGATAGAGGGTACAATCAGCCCCAGCATTTT. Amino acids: CASSQDRGYNQPQHF.

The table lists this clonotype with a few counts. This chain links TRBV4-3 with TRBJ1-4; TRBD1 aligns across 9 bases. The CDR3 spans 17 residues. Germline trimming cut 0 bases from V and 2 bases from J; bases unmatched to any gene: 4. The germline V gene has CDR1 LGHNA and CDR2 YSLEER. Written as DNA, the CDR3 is TGCGCCAGCAGCCAAGATGGGACAGGGCTTACTAATGAAAAACTGTTTTTT. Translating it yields CASSQDGTGLTNEKLFF.

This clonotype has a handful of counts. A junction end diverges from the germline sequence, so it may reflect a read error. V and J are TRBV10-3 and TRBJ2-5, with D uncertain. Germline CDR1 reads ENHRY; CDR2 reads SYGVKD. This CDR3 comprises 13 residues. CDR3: CASSYVRKETQYF. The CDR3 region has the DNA TGTGCCAGCAGTTACGTAAGAAAAGAGACCCAGTACTTC.

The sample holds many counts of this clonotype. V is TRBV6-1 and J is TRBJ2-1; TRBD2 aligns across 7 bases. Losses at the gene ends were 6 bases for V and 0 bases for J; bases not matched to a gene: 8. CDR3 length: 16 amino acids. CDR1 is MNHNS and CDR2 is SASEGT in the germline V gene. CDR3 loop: CASRPSTSLSYNEQFF. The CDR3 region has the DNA TGTGCCAGCAGACCTTCGACTAGCCTCTCCTACAATGAGCAGTTCTTC.

The chain's CDR3 is CASRGHSASTDTQYF. Written as DNA, the CDR3 is TGTGCCAGCAGAGGGCACAGCGCTAGCACAGATACGCAGTATTTT. V is TRBV27 and J is TRBJ2-3; D ambiguous. The CDR3 contains 15 residues. The V end was cut by 6 bases, the J end by 0 bases, with 13 bases between. Germline V lookup: CDR1 MNHEY, CDR2 SMNVEV (reference sequence).

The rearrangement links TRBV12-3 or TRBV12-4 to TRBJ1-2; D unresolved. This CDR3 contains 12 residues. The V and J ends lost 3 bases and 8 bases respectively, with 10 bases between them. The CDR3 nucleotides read TGTGCCAGCAGTTTTCGGGCGAGCGGCTACACCTTC. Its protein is CASSFRASGYTF.

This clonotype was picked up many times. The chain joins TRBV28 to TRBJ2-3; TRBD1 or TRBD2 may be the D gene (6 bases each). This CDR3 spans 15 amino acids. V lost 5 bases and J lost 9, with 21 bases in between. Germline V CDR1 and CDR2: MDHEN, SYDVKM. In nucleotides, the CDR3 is TGTGCCAGCAGTGGAGTTGGGGGGACAAGATCGACGCAGTATTTT. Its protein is CASSGVGGTRSTQYF.

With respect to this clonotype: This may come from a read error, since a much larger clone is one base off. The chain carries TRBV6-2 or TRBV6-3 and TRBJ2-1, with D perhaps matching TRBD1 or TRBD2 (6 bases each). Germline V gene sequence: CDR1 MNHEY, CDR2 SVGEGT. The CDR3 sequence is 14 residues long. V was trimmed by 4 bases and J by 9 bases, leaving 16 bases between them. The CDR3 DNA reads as TGTGCCAGCAGTTGGAGACAGGAGGGAGCTGAGCAGTTCTTC. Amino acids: CASSWRQEGAEQFF.

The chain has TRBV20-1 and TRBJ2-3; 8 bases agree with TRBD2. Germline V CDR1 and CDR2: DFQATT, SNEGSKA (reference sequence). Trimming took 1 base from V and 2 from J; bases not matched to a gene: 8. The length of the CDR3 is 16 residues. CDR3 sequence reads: CSARGPREGYTDTQYF. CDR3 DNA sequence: TGCAGTGCTAGAGGACCCCGGGAGGGATACACAGATACGCAGTATTTT.

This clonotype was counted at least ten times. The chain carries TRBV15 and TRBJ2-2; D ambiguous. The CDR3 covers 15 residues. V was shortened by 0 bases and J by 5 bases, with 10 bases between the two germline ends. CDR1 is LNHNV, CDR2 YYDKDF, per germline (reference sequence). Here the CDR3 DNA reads TGTGCCACCAGCAGAGATAAAGTAGTTACCGGGGAGCTGTTTTTT. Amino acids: CATSRDKVVTGELFF.

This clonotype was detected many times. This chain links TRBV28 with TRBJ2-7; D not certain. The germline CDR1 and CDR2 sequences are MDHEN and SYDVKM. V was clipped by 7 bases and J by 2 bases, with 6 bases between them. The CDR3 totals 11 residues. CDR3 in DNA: TGTGCCAGCACCATTCCCTACGAGCAGTACTTC. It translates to CASTIPYEQYF.